Below are 32 T cell receptor beta chains sequenced from a single sample in a study of T cells in Graves' hyperthyroidism and ophthalmopathy. RNA transcripts gave rise to amplified TCR beta CDR3 regions. Researchers ran a first-round RT-PCR on the TCR CDR3 using the HTBI primer set. TCRdb called the multiplex PCR reads again in MiXCR, with one record for every CDR3 protein. This table has under 400,000 distinct CDR3 sequences, approximately 16% appearing once. The sequenced sample was blood. The receptors stem from a woman aged 60-75 years with Graves' ophthalmopathy.

This clonotype was picked up many times. The chain is built from TRBV7-2 and TRBJ2-5; D could derive from TRBD1 or TRBD2 (7 bases each). CDR1 is SGHTA, CDR2 FQGNSA, per germline. V was trimmed by 5 bases and J by 5 bases, leaving 12 bases between them. The CDR3 spans 13 residues. This chain's CDR3 is CASSNQGGETQYF. The CDR3 nucleotides are TGTGCCAGCAGCAACCAGGGGGGGGAGACCCAGTACTTC.

In its sample, this clonotype was seen many times. The chain has TRBV20-1 and TRBJ1-1; TRBD1 is a possible D gene (5 bases). The ends were cut back, 3 bases at V and 4 bases at J, with 15 bases in the middle. The CDR3 is 14 amino acids. Germline CDR1 and CDR2: DFQATT and SNEGSKA (reference sequence). The CDR3 DNA is TGCAGTGCTAGCGACAGTGCCCGGGGCACTGAAGCTTTCTTT. Protein: CSASDSARGTEAFF.

This clonotype appeared many times. The chain employs TRBV6-1 and TRBJ2-7, with D hard to call. Trimming shortened V by 5 bases and J by 3 bases, and 11 bases separated the two germline ends. Germline CDR1 is MNHNS and CDR2 is SASEGT. This CDR3 region has 13 residues. The CDR3 reads CASSTSDNYEQYF. DNA of the CDR3: TGTGCCAGCAGTACCTCAGACAACTACGAGCAGTACTTC.

This clonotype occurred many times. J is TRBJ2-1 and V is TRBV2; D is ambiguous. CDR1 is SNHLY, CDR2 FYNNEI, per germline. V was cut by 2 bases and J by 4 bases, with 9 bases left in between. This CDR3 region has 14 residues. CDR3 sequence reads: CASSERASYNEQFF. For the CDR3, the DNA is TGTGCCAGCAGTGAACGGGCCAGTTACAATGAGCAGTTCTTC.

This clonotype has a count of ten or more. The chain carries TRBV28 and TRBJ2-7, with D tentatively TRBD2 (6 bases). The CDR3 totals 17 residues. The germline CDR1 and CDR2 sequences are MDHEN and SYDVKM. V was trimmed by 2 bases and J by 7 bases, leaving 24 bases between them. CDR3 residues: CASSLMGFRGTQGEQYF. CDR3 nucleotide sequence: TGTGCCAGCAGTTTAATGGGCTTCCGCGGGACCCAAGGGGAGCAGTACTTC.

This clonotype was seen ten or more times. V usage is TRBV29-1 and J usage is TRBJ2-3, with 7 nucleotides matching TRBD2. This CDR3 region has 15 residues. Germline loops: CDR1 SQVTM, CDR2 ANQGSEA. Unmatched junction bases numbered 6, after V lost 0 bases and J lost 3 bases. The CDR3: CSVEEGRGQTDTQYF. The CDR3 DNA is TGCAGCGTTGAAGAAGGGAGGGGTCAGACAGATACGCAGTATTTT.

This clonotype was recorded many times. The CDR3 nucleotides are TGTGCCAGCAGCCCGACTAGCGGGATTGTTTCCTACGAGCAGTACTTC. It encodes CASSPTSGIVSYEQYF. The gene calls are TRBV9 and TRBJ2-7; 11 bases are a match to TRBD2. V dropped 4 bases and J dropped 1; count of bases not matched to a gene: 7. In germline, CDR1 is SGDLS, CDR2 YYNGEE. CDR3 length: 16 amino acids.

This clonotype occurred many times. The rearrangement uses TRBV6-5 and TRBJ1-6; the D gene is possibly TRBD1 (6 bases). Trimming removed 2 bases from V and 8 bases from J, with 19 bases in between. This CDR3 spans 17 amino acids. Germline CDR1 reads MNHEY; CDR2 reads SVGAGI. The CDR3 coding sequence is TGTGCCAGCAGTTACGAGGTACCAACTAGGGGGTATTCACCCCTCCACTTT. This gives the protein CASSYEVPTRGYSPLHF.

This clonotype was found many times. The chain links TRBV18 to TRBJ2-7, with D possibly TRBD2 on 5 matching bases. V lost 3 bases and J 5 bases, leaving 11 bases between the germline ends. This CDR3 spans 13 amino acids. Germline assignment: CDR1 KGHSH and CDR2 LQKENI. The CDR3 region is CASSPPGIDEQYF. In DNA form, the CDR3 reads TGTGCCAGCTCACCCCCGGGGATTGACGAGCAGTACTTC.

This clonotype was picked up many times. The rearrangement joins TRBV18 to TRBJ1-5; the D is unclear. V was shortened by 2 bases and J by 5 bases, with 13 bases between the two germline ends. Germline CDR1 is KGHSH and CDR2 is LQKENI. The CDR3 sequence is 15 residues long. The CDR3 loop is CASSPGQELHQPQHF. The DNA for the CDR3 is TGTGCCAGCTCACCAGGGCAGGAGTTACATCAGCCCCAGCATTTT.

The table lists this clonotype with a count of one. A much bigger clone sits one base away, suggesting this may be a read error. V and J are TRBV28 and TRBJ1-1, with no clear D. CDR1 is MDHEN and CDR2 is SYDVKM in the germline V gene. Between the trimmed V and J ends, which lost 10 bases and 0 bases, there was a span of 12 bases. The CDR3 is 13 amino acids. DNA for the CDR3: TGTGCCAACTTACACCTTATGAACACTGAAGCTTTCTTT. The encoded protein is CANLHLMNTEAFF.

This clonotype was detected ten times or more. The chain combines TRBV7-2 with TRBJ2-2; 9 nucleotides agree with TRBD2. From germline, CDR1 is SGHTA and CDR2 FQGNSA. CDR3 length: 16 residues. Trimming at V came to 2 bases and at J to 6 bases, leaving 7 bases not matched to a gene. CDR3 sequence (DNA): TGTGCCAGCAGCTTATTGGGACTAGCCTACCCCGGGGAGCTGTTTTTT. It translates to CASSLLGLAYPGELFF.

This clonotype was recorded many times. The CDR3 loop is CASSEAVSRGGGPTDTQYF. In DNA form, the CDR3 reads TGTGCCAGCAGTGAAGCGGTCTCTCGAGGGGGAGGGCCCACAGATACGCAGTATTTT. J is TRBJ2-3 and V is TRBV6-1; D is perhaps TRBD2 (7 bases). V dropped 0 bases and J dropped 2 bases, with 21 bases sitting between them. Germline values: CDR1 MNHNS, CDR2 SASEGT. The CDR3 spans 19 residues.

This clonotype has a count of ten or more. The genes are TRBV6-2 or TRBV6-3 and TRBJ1-2, with D maybe TRBD1 (6 bases). This CDR3 region has 15 residues. Germline assignment: CDR1 MNHEY and CDR2 SVGEGT. V dropped 6 bases and J dropped 2 bases, with 16 bases sitting between them. The CDR3 sequence: CASRRGPLPNYGYTF. The CDR3 DNA sequence: TGTGCCAGCAGGCGGGGGCCGCTCCCAAACTATGGCTACACCTTC.

The sample holds many counts of this clonotype. The genes are TRBV27 and TRBJ2-7; D is possibly TRBD1 (6 bases). Trimming shortened V by 6 bases and J by 2 bases, and 17 bases separated the two germline ends. Germline CDR1 reads MNHEY; CDR2 reads SMNVEV (reference sequence). The CDR3 has 15 residues. The CDR3 nucleotides are TGTGCCAGCAGCCGCACAGATTCAGGGGCCTACGAGCAGTACTTC. Its protein product is CASSRTDSGAYEQYF.

Remarks on this clonotype: This may stem from a read error, because a much larger clone lies one nucleotide away. Here the CDR3 omits its conserved ending phenylalanine or tryptophan, so a read error is the likely source. The chain couples TRBV6-9 to TRBJ1-5; 7 nucleotides match TRBD1. CDR1 is MNHGY and CDR2 is SVAAGI in the germline V gene. The V and J ends lost 1 base and 6 bases, in that order; junction bases with no gene match: 6. CDR3 length: 15 residues. CDR3 nucleotide sequence: TGTGCCAGCAGTTATTACAGGGGAATCGGTCAGCCCCAGCATCTT. Protein: CASSYYRGIGQPQHL.

This clonotype was observed a handful of times. This chain joins TRBV28 and TRBJ1-2; TRBD1 might be the D (5 bases). Germline CDR1 and CDR2: MDHEN and SYDVKM. This CDR3 contains 14 residues. V lost 2 bases and J lost 2, with 9 bases in between. CDR3 amino acids: CASSLNQGNYGYTF. The DNA for the CDR3 is TGTGCCAGCAGTTTAAATCAGGGCAACTATGGCTACACCTTC.

This clonotype was seen a few times. One junction end does not reproduce the germline sequence, and a read error may be involved. V usage is TRBV7-7 and J usage is TRBJ2-7; a weak D match, TRBD2 (5 bases). Germline assignment: CDR1 SSHAT and CDR2 FNYEAQ (reference sequence). This CDR3 is 13 amino acids long. The CDR3 nucleotides are TGTGCTAGCAGTTACGGTGAGGGCTACGAGCAGTACTTC. Protein sequence: CASSYGEGYEQYF.

This clonotype was recorded many times. This chain connects TRBV28 to TRBJ2-7; D not certain. This CDR3 region has 13 residues. In germline, CDR1 is MDHEN, CDR2 SYDVKM. V was cut by 3 bases and J by 1 base, with 7 bases left in between. The DNA of the CDR3 is TGTGCCAGCAGTTTCTCTGTTTCCTACGAGCAGTACTTC. Amino acids: CASSFSVSYEQYF.

The table lists this clonotype with many counts. The gene calls are TRBV20-1 and TRBJ2-5; no reliable D call. Trimming removed 2 bases at V and 5 bases at J, with 12 bases between. This CDR3 region has 13 residues. Germline CDR1 is DFQATT and CDR2 is SNEGSKA (reference sequence). CDR3: CSARLVGWETQYF. CDR3 in DNA: TGCAGTGCTAGACTCGTGGGGTGGGAGACCCAGTACTTC.

The chain has TRBV5-1 and TRBJ1-1, with D possibly matching TRBD1 (6 bases). Germline CDR1 is SGHRS and CDR2 is YFSETQ. The CDR3 length is 13 residues. Trimming shortened V by 4 bases and J by 8 bases, and 15 bases separated the two germline ends. Written as DNA, the CDR3 is TGCGCCAGCAGCCATGACAGGAGTCGAGAAGCTTTCTTT. Its translation is CASSHDRSREAFF.

This clonotype has at least ten counts. The V and J genes are TRBV28 and TRBJ2-1, with 11 bases matching TRBD1. Germline assignment: CDR1 MDHEN and CDR2 SYDVKM. V lost 8 bases and J lost 6; bases outside the gene matches: 3. The length of the CDR3 is 13 residues. Here the CDR3 DNA reads TGTGCCAGCGGGGGACAGGGGGTCAATGAGCAGTTCTTC. Its protein is CASGGQGVNEQFF.

The chain uses TRBV20-1 and TRBJ2-3; 14 nucleotides match TRBD2. The CDR3 is 18 amino acids. V lost 5 bases, J lost 4 bases, and 14 bases stayed unmatched. Germline V gives CDR1 DFQATT, CDR2 SNEGSKA (reference sequence). The CDR3 DNA sequence: TGCAGTGCTGGCCCCCCGGGACTAGCGGGAGAATTGGCAGATACGCAGTATTTT. It codes for CSAGPPGLAGELADTQYF.

This chain links TRBV13 with TRBJ2-1; a weak D match, TRBD2 (6 bases). V gave up 0 bases and J gave up 4 bases, with 7 bases separating them. Per the germline V gene, CDR1 is PRHDT and CDR2 is FYEKMQ (reference sequence). This CDR3 has 14 amino acids. This chain's CDR3 is CASSLGTRYNEQFF. The DNA for the CDR3 is TGTGCCAGCAGCTTAGGGACTAGATACAATGAGCAGTTCTTC.

This clonotype was detected ten times or more. V and J are TRBV5-5 and TRBJ1-5, with D uncertain. Germline-derived CDR1 and CDR2 are SGHKS and YYEKEE (reference sequence). The CDR3 runs to 15 residues. V was shortened by 0 bases and J by 0 bases, with 7 bases between the two germline ends. The DNA of the CDR3 is TGTGCCAGCAGCTTGGGACGCAATAGCAATCAGCCCCAGCATTTT. Amino acid sequence: CASSLGRNSNQPQHF. Full variable domain (rest looked up from reference TRBV5-5 and TRBJ1-5): DAGVTQSPTHLIKTRGQQVTLRCSPISGHKSVSWYQQVLGQGPQFIFQYYEKEERGRGNFPDRFSARQFPNYSSELNVNALLLGDSALYLCASSLGRNSNQPQHFGDGTRLSIL.

The V call is TRBV5-1, the J call TRBJ2-1, with TRBD2 matching 15 bases. The CDR3 spans 20 residues. The J segment lost 4 bases and the V segment lost 4 bases, leaving 15 bases of the junction unmatched. CDR1 is SGHRS, CDR2 YFSETQ, per germline. The CDR3 loop is CASSGLGLAGGPRGYNEQFF. In nucleotides, the CDR3 is TGCGCCAGCAGCGGACTTGGACTAGCGGGAGGGCCGAGGGGATACAATGAGCAGTTCTTC.

The sample holds many counts of this clonotype. This chain uses TRBV28 with TRBJ1-5, with D possibly being TRBD1 (6 bases). Germline assignment: CDR1 MDHEN and CDR2 SYDVKM. V lost 7 bases, J lost 2 bases, and 15 bases lay in between. There are 15 residues in the CDR3. As DNA, the CDR3 is TGTGCCAGCATAAACAGGGAGGTTGGCAATCAGCCCCAGCATTTT. Its protein is CASINREVGNQPQHF.

This clonotype is a singleton in its sample. The chain is built from TRBV27 and TRBJ2-6; D is unresolved. Trimming cost V 2 bases and J 0 bases, with 8 bases left between them. The CDR3 spans 16 residues. Germline CDR1 reads MNHEY; CDR2 reads SMNVEV (reference sequence). The CDR3 DNA reads as TGTGCCAGCAGTTTAATTTGGGGCTCTGGGGCCAACGTCCTGACTTTC. Its protein product is CASSLIWGSGANVLTF.

A few counts support this clonotype. At one end the junction does not follow the germline gene, possibly because of a read error. V usage is TRBV5-1 and J usage is TRBJ2-1; weak D call: TRBD2 (6 bases). This CDR3 region has 14 residues. The V gene's germline CDR1 is SGHRS and CDR2 YFSETQ. CDR3 loop: CASSLPGSYNEQLF. CDR3 sequence (DNA): TGCGCCAGCAGCTTACCCGGGAGCTACAATGAGCAGCTCTTC.

This clonotype was found many times. This sequence joins TRBV28 and TRBJ2-3, with D perhaps being TRBD1 or TRBD2 (6 bases each). Trimming shortened V by 5 bases and J by 6 bases, and 18 bases separated the two germline ends. Germline V CDR1 and CDR2: MDHEN, SYDVKM. The CDR3 runs 15 residues. CDR3 coding DNA: TGTGCCAGCAGTGCCGCAGGGGAGGCAGATGATACGCAGTATTTT. Its protein product is CASSAAGEADDTQYF. The full variable domain, its missing parts supplied by reference TRBV28 and TRBJ2-3, is DVKVTQSSRYLVKRTGEKVFLECVQDMDHENMFWYRQDPGLGLRLIYFSYDVKMKEKGDIPEGYSVSREKKERFSLILESASTNQTSMYLCASSAAGEADDTQYFGPGTRLTVL.

This clonotype was seen more than once but under ten times. The rearrangement uses TRBV6-1 and TRBJ2-7, with TRBD2 matching 9 bases. The junction had 12 bases not matched to a gene; V was cut back by 10 bases and J by 5 bases. From germline, CDR1 is MNHNS and CDR2 SASEGT. The CDR3 runs to 14 residues. The DNA of the CDR3 is TGTGCCAACAAATTAGCGGGAGACGTCGACGAGCAGTACTTC. This encodes CANKLAGDVDEQYF.

This clonotype was seen many times. The CDR3, as DNA: TGTGCCAGCAGCTTAGCGGTAGGGAACGAGCAGTACTTC. Its protein is CASSLAVGNEQYF. The chain recombines TRBV7-9 with TRBJ2-7; D is uncertain. The CDR3 is 13 amino acids. Germline V CDR1 and CDR2: SEHNR, FQNEAQ (reference sequence). With 0 bases removed from V and 5 bases from J, the gap between germline ends came to 8 bases.